This TCR beta chain originates from a study of T cell responses to AZD1222 COVID-19 vaccine. Study results and caveats: Most donors were white British and more were female, and clonal diversity was possibly underestimated. Only five or six AZD1222 recipients were seropositive at baseline. Reportedly, close to half of spike-specific TCRs are directed against unmutated variant regions. Spike-wide coverage was observed for vaccine-associated CD4 TCRs, with dominant responses at 160-218 and 743-854.

The protocol was immunoSEQ multiplex PCR, while the TCRdb copy is restricted to in-frame clones and leaves out a portion. The sample has some 120,000 clones; around 86% are singletons. The CDR3 spans 13 residues. Germline-derived CDR1 and CDR2 are MDHEN and SYDVKM. Trimming removed 6 bases from V and 2 bases from J, with 8 bases in between. A note on this clone: No antigen is known for it.

The TCR originated in an adult in good health. The sequences come from peripheral blood, collected on day 0 of AZD1222 vaccination. J is TRBJ1-3 and V is TRBV28; weak D call: TRBD1 (5 bases). This chain's CDR3 is CASSRQTGNTIYF. The CDR3 DNA reads as TGTGCCAGCAGCCGACAGACTGGAAACACCATATATTTT.